Only one count was recorded for the clone carrying this TCR beta chain. This sample stems from a study of cytomegalovirus exposure and HLA in healthy donors. Study at large: Per a later analysis, the approximately 700 first-cohort and 120 validation repertoires shared one platform.

This table comes from immunoSEQ multiplex PCR, and its TCRdb copy is limited to in-frame clones, with some not included. In the table there are about 400,000 clones, just over 85% of which are singletons. Germline CDR1 GTSNPN, CDR2 SVGIG (reference sequence). With V trimmed by 4 bases and J by 1 base, 12 bases remained unmatched. The CDR3 covers 17 residues. The sequence was collected from a young woman in good health and CMV-seronegative. This chain uses TRBV30 with TRBJ2-2; TRBD2 matches at 7 bases. The source material was PBMCs. CDR3 in amino acids: CAWTRKVSSGNTGELFF. In DNA form, the CDR3 reads TGTGCCTGGACCCGAAAGGTGTCTAGCGGGAACACCGGGGAGCTGTTTTTT.